Listed below are T cell receptor beta chains from one sample, sequenced in a study of T cell responses to AZD1222 COVID-19 vaccine. Sequencing used immunoSEQ multiplex PCR; TCRdb keeps in-frame clones, though not all of them. The sample consists of about 120,000 clones, around 90% of them appearing once. The source was peripheral blood, collected on day 0 of AZD1222 vaccination. The receptors were gathered from an adult in good health. CDR3s include the opening cysteine and the closing phenylalanine or tryptophan. A D gene is named only where the DNA matches it firmly. Clone size is given for some rows only: seen once, a few or many times, or a class if the clone is expanded.

>TRBD2|TRBV6-1|TRBJ2-7|-
TGTGCCAGCAGTGTTCAGCGGGGGGGCCTAAACCTGAACTACGAGCAGTACTTC
CASSVQRGGLNLNYEQYF
>TRBD2|TRBV6-2/TRBV6-3|TRBJ2-5|-
TGTGCCAGCAGTTACTCAACCGGGACTAGGGGAGAGACCCAGTACTTC
CASSYSTGTRGETQYF
>-|TRBV7-3|TRBJ2-2|-
TGTGCCAGCAGCCCGGGAGTCACCGGGGAGCTGTTTTTT
CASSPGVTGELFF
>-|TRBV3-1/TRBV3-2|TRBJ2-6|-
TGTGCCAGCAGCCGACAGGCCTCTGGGGCCAACGTCCTGACTTTC
CASSRQASGANVLTF
>TRBD2|TRBV7-2|TRBJ2-5|once
TGTGCCAGCAGCTCCGGACTAGCGGGAGGCCCCTTGGACTTC
CASSSGLAGGPLDF
>-|TRBV18|TRBJ1-1|few
TGTGCCAGCTCACCAAGGAGGGAAGGTGAAGCTTTCTTT
CASSPRREGEAFF
>-|TRBV30|TRBJ1-5|-
TGTGCCTGGAGTGGGGATAGCAATCAGCCCCAGCATTTT
CAWSGDSNQPQHF
>-|TRBV2|TRBJ2-7|-
TGTGCCAGCAGTGCCGAGACAGGAAACGAGCAGTACTTC
CASSAETGNEQYF
>-|TRBV4-1|TRBJ2-6|-
TGCGCCAGCAGCCAAGCACTAGCAGCTACTGGGGCCAACGTCCTGACTTTC
CASSQALAATGANVLTF
>-|TRBV30|TRBJ1-6|once
TGTGCCTGGAGTGTACCACGGGTTAGGAGGGGCGATTCACCCCTCCACTTT
CAWSVPRVRRGDSPLHF
>-|TRBV19|TRBJ1-1|-
TGTGCCAGTAGTCCATGGGGGGGGACTGAAGCTTTCTTT
CASSPWGGTEAFF
>-|TRBV6-5|TRBJ1-6|-
TGTGCCAGCAAATTCGGGGCCGTGCTCCACTTT
CASKFGAVLHF
>-|TRBV18|TRBJ2-2|-
TGTGCCAGCTCACCACCGTCGATGGGGGCCGGCGGGGAGCTGTTTTTT
CASSPPSMGAGGELFF
>-|TRBV5-1|TRBJ2-7|-
TGCGCCAGCAGCTTGATCCCAACAAGCGGCAACTACGAGCAGTACTTC
CASSLIPTSGNYEQYF
>-|TRBV2|TRBJ2-5|once
TGTGCCAGCAGAATTGGGGAGACCCAGTACTTC
CASRIGETQYF
>-|TRBV9|TRBJ1-1|-
TGTGCCAGCAGCGTAAACAGGGAAGGGAGAAACACTGAAGCTTTCTTT
CASSVNREGRNTEAFF
>-|TRBV7-8|TRBJ1-1|-
TGTGCCAGCAGCGGTCGGGGAAACACTGAAGCTTTCTTT
CASSGRGNTEAFF
>-|TRBV23-1|TRBJ2-7|-
TGCGCCAGCAGTCAATCGAGGGCAGTAGCTTCCTACGAGCAGTACTTC
CASSQSRAVASYEQYF
>-|TRBV24-1|TRBJ1-5|-
TGTGCCACCCAGGGACCGGGGGCGTCTCAGCCCCAGCATTTT
CATQGPGASQPQHF
>TRBD2|TRBV7-3|TRBJ2-1|-
TGTGCCAGCAGCCTGAGCGGGGGGCCTGAGCAGTTCTTC
CASSLSGGPEQFF
>-|TRBV7-9|TRBJ1-1|-
TGTGCCAGCAGCTGGCGGGGCACTGAAGCTTTCTTT
CASSWRGTEAFF
>TRBD1|TRBV30|TRBJ1-2|once
TGTGCCTGGAGGCAACAGGGGGCGAACTATGGCTACACCTTC
CAWRQQGANYGYTF
>-|TRBV7-9|TRBJ1-1|-
TGTGCCAGCAGGTCACAGGAAAACACTGAAGCTTTCTTT
CASRSQENTEAFF
>-|TRBV5-6|TRBJ1-2|-
TGTGCCAGCAGCTTGTGGGCTAACTATGGCTACACCTTC
CASSLWANYGYTF
>TRBD2|TRBV3-1/TRBV3-2|TRBJ2-5|-
TGTGCCAGCAGCCCCCACCGGACTAGCGGGGGGGTCGAGACCCAGTACTTC
CASSPHRTSGGVETQYF
>-|TRBV5-8|TRBJ1-4|-
TGTGCCAGCAGCTTGGGGACAGCAACTAATGAAAAACTGTTTTTT
CASSLGTATNEKLFF
>-|TRBV5-6|TRBJ1-4|-
TGTGCCAGCAGCTTGGCCGGGCTGGGTGAAAAACTGTTTTTT
CASSLAGLGEKLFF
>TRBD1|TRBV5-1|TRBJ1-1|-
TGCGCCAGCAGCGAGGGGGCGTTGGGCACTGAAGCTTTCTTT
CASSEGALGTEAFF